A selection of T cell receptor beta chains follows, all from one sample in a study of T cell responses to AZD1222 COVID-19 vaccine. Using immunoSEQ multiplex PCR, the repertoire was profiled, and TCRdb retains in-frame clones only, with some absent. This sample has around 150,000 clones, with more than 70% found just once. The source was peripheral blood, collected on day 0 of AZD1222 vaccination. These receptors were taken from an adult in good health. Both conserved end residues are part of each CDR3. The D gene is left open where the match is weak.

j_call v_call d_call cdr3_aa
TRBJ1-3 TRBV11-2 . CASSRGRGSGNTIYF
TRBJ2-1 TRBV5-4 . CASSLGANRRASINNEQFF
TRBJ2-5 TRBV7-2 . CASSLEGVRETQYF
TRBJ2-1 TRBV4-3 . CASSHRGGSLNEQFF
TRBJ2-7 TRBV12-5 TRBD2 CASGLRREIYEQYF
TRBJ2-1 TRBV7-8 . CASSLRVGSSYNEQFF
TRBJ2-7 TRBV29-1 . CSVEQGGMGYEQYF
TRBJ1-1 TRBV6-2/TRBV6-3 . CASSFTTGGVYTEAFF
TRBJ2-7 TRBV2 . CASRVDSSSLYEQYF
TRBJ1-5 TRBV5-4 TRBD1 CASSLQGADQPQHF
TRBJ1-6 TRBV10-3 . CAISEGPESPLHF
TRBJ1-3 TRBV9 . CASSTDPRGPGNTIYF
TRBJ2-7 TRBV6-5 . CASSWVNSYEQYF
TRBJ1-2 TRBV30 . CAWSQGRGYGYTF
TRBJ2-1 TRBV7-2 TRBD2 CASSSQLAGGNEQFF
TRBJ2-3 TRBV4-1 TRBD2 CASSQKGREITDTQYF
TRBJ1-1 TRBV29-1 . CSAETGMNTEAFF
TRBJ2-1 TRBV7-3 . CASSSTGSEQFF
TRBJ2-1 TRBV24-1 . CATSDPGGGAYNEQFF
TRBJ1-1 TRBV6-5 . CASSPQASNTEAFF
TRBJ1-2 TRBV29-1 . CSAFLRGRGYGYTF
TRBJ1-2 TRBV28 . CASSTGSGYTF
TRBJ2-3 TRBV27 TRBD1 CASSFVGQGYTDTQYF
TRBJ2-5 TRBV10-3 TRBD1 CAISDQGQGQETQYF
TRBJ1-6 TRBV28 . CASTDTGQPRGGSPLHF
TRBJ1-5 TRBV19 TRBD1 CASSPERGHQPQHF
TRBJ2-7 TRBV19 . CASTPNGKAYEQYF
TRBJ2-3 TRBV4-3 . CASSQGRWGDTQYF
TRBJ2-2 TRBV27 TRBD1 CASSDWDRGSAGELFF
TRBJ2-3 TRBV7-9 . CASRLDPSTDTQYF
TRBJ2-3 TRBV6-5 . CASSPGTGKTDTQYF
TRBJ2-7 TRBV6-5 TRBD1 CASRVIGTVSYEQYF
TRBJ2-4 TRBV6-5 . CASGSGEQYF
TRBJ2-7 TRBV5-1 . CASSLEQGSKAYEQYF
TRBJ2-7 TRBV19 . CASSIVPGSEQYF
TRBJ1-2 TRBV2 . CASSKKGGPNYGYTF
TRBJ2-5 TRBV5-1 . CASSAAPMGVETQYF
TRBJ2-1 TRBV28 TRBD1 CASRRGQGGYNEQFF
TRBJ2-7 TRBV20-1 . CSAFFTYEQYF
TRBJ2-1 TRBV7-9 . CASSLGILSGQFF
TRBJ2-7 TRBV14 TRBD1 CASSRGTVYEQYF
TRBJ2-5 TRBV18 . CASSLQTAGETQYF
TRBJ2-7 TRBV25-1 TRBD1 CASSPRGQGASDEQYF
TRBJ1-4 TRBV28 TRBD1 CASRWDREPEKLFF
TRBJ2-1 TRBV19 TRBD2 CASSIALAGSSYNEQFF
TRBJ2-4 TRBV6-2/TRBV6-3 TRBD1 CASSPNPGQGKNIQYF
TRBJ2-7 TRBV11-1 TRBD2 CASSSWQGGLGEQYF
TRBJ2-2 TRBV15 . CATSRDSANTGELFF
TRBJ2-5 TRBV27 . CASSLGFSRIQETQYF
TRBJ2-1 TRBV6-4 TRBD2 CASSDGLAGAEQFF
TRBJ1-1 TRBV30 . CAWREDTFEAFF
TRBJ1-1 TRBV19 . CASSTQGRRTEAFF
TRBJ2-3 TRBV4-3 . CASSLSGDLTDTQYF
TRBJ1-6 TRBV3-1/TRBV3-2 . CASSQSVTAAPLHF
TRBJ1-2 TRBV5-5 . CASSLGVQSNLGGYTF
TRBJ1-1 TRBV3-1/TRBV3-2 . CASTRGDTEAFF